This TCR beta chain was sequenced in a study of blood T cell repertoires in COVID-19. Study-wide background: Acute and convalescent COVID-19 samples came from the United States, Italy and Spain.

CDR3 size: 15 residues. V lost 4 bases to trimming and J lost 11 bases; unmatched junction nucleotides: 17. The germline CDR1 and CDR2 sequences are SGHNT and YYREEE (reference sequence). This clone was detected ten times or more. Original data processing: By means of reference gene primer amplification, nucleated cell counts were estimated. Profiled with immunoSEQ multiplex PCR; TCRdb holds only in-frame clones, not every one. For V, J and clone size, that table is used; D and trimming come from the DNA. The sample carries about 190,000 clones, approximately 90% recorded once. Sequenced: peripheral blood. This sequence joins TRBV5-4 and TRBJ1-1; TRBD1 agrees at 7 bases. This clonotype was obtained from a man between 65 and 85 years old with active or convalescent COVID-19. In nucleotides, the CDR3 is TGTGCCAGCAGCCCTGGGACAGTTCGACTCGGTTCGGCTTTCTTT. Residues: CASSPGTVRLGSAFF.